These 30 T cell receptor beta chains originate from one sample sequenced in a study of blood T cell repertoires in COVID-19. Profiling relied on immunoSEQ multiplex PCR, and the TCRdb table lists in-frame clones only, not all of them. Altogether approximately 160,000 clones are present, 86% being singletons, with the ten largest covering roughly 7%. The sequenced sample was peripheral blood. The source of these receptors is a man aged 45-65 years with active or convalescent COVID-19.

This CDR3 is CASSFGTGGVGHEQYF. Written as DNA, the CDR3 is TGTGCCAGCAGCTTTGGGACAGGGGGCGTCGGCCACGAGCAGTACTTC. The chain recombines TRBV5-5 with TRBJ2-7; 12 bases align to TRBD1. The V segment lost 2 bases and the J segment 5 bases; nucleotides outside the gene matches: 8. The germline V gene encodes CDR1 SGHKS and CDR2 YYEKEE (reference sequence). This CDR3 is built from 16 residues.

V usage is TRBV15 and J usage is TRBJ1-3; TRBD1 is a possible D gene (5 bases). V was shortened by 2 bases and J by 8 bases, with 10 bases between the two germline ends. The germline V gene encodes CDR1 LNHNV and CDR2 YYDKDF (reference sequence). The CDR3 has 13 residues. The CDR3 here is CATSRSRADTIYF. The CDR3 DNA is TGTGCCACCAGCAGAAGCAGGGCAGACACCATATATTTT.

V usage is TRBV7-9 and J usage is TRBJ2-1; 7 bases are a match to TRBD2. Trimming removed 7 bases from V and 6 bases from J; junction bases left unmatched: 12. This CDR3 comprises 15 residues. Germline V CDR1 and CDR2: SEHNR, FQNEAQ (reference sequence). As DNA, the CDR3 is TGTGCCAGCACTCCTCGGGGGGTAGAGAGCAATGAGCAGTTCTTC. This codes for CASTPRGVESNEQFF.

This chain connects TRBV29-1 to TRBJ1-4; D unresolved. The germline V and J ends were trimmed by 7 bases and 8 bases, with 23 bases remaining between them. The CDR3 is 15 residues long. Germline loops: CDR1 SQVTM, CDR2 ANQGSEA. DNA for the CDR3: TGCAGCGCTTCGGGTTTTGGGCCTGCGGGAGAAAAACTGTTTTTT. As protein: CSASGFGPAGEKLFF. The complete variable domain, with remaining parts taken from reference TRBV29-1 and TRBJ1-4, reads SAVISQKPSRDICQRGTSLTIQCQVDSQVTMMFWYRQQPGQSLTLIATANQGSEATYESGFVIDKFPISRPNLTFSTLTVSNMSPEDSSIYLCSASGFGPAGEKLFFGSGTQLSVL.

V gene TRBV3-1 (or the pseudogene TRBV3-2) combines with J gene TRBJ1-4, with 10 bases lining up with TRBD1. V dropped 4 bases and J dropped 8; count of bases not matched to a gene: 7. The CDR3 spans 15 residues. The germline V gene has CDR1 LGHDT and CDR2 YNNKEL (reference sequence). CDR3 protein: CASSRPLDRGEKLFF. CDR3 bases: TGTGCCAGCAGCCGACCGTTGGACAGGGGGGAAAAACTGTTTTTT.

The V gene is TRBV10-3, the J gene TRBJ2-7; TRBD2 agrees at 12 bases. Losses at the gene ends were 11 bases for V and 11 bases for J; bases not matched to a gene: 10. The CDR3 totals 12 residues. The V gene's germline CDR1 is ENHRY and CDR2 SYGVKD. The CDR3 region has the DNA TGTGCCGCCCGGACTAGCGGGGACAGGGAGTACTTC. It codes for CAARTSGDREYF.

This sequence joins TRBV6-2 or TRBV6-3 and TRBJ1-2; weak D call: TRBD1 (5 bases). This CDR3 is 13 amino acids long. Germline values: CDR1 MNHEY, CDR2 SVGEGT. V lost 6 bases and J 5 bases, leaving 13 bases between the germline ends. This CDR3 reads CASSPARAYGYTF. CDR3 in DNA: TGTGCCAGCAGCCCTGCCAGGGCGTATGGCTACACCTTC.

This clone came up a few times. The CDR3 DNA reads as TGTGCCAGGACAGGACGGAACTACGAGCAGTACTTC. Translated: CARTGRNYEQYF. This chain uses TRBV21-1 with TRBJ2-7; TRBD1 reflects the table's D call only, with no check against the DNA. TRBV21-1 is a pseudogene locus. This CDR3 region has 12 residues.

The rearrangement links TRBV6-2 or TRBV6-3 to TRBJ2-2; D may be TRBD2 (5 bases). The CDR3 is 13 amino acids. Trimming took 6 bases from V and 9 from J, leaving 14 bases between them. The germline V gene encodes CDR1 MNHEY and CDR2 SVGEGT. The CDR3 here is CASSDPGVRELFF. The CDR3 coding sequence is TGTGCCAGCAGCGACCCCGGGGTCCGGGAGCTGTTTTTT.

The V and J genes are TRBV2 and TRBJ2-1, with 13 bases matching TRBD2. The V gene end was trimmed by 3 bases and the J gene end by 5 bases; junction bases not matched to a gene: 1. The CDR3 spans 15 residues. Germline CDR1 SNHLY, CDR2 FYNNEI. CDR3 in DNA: TGTGCCAGCAGTGAGACTAGCGGGAGGAACAATGAGCAGTTCTTC. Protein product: CASSETSGRNNEQFF.

The CDR3 region is CASSPGGFDTGELFF. CDR3 sequence (DNA): TGCGCCAGCAGCCCGGGGGGCTTTGACACCGGGGAGCTGTTTTTT. V gene TRBV5-1 combines with J gene TRBJ2-2; a possible D gene is TRBD2 (7 bases). The CDR3 totals 15 residues. V shed 4 bases and J shed 3 bases, with 13 bases lying between them. Germline V gene data show CDR1 as SGHRS and CDR2 as YFSETQ.

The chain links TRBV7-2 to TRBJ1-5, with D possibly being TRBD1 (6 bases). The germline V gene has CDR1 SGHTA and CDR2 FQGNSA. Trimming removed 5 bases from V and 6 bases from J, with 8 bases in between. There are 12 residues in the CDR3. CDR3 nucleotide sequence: TGTGCCAGCAGCGTCAGGGGTCAGCCCCAGCATTTT. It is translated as CASSVRGQPQHF.

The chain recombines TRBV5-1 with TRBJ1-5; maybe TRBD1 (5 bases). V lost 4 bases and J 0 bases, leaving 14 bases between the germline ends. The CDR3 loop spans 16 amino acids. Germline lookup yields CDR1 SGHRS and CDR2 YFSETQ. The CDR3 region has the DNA TGCGCCAGCAGCCGGGGGACGGGAGATAGCAATCAGCCCCAGCATTTT. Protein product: CASSRGTGDSNQPQHF.

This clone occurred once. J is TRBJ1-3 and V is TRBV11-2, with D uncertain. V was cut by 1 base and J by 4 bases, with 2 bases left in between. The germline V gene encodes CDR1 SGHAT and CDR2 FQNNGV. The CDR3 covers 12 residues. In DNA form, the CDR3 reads TGTGCCAGCAGCTTAGTAGGAAACACCATATATTTT. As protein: CASSLVGNTIYF. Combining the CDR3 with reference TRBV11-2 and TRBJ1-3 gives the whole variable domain EAGVAQSPRYKIIEKRQSVAFWCNPISGHATLYWYQQILGQGPKLLIQFQNNGVVDDSQLPKDRFSAERLKGVDSTLKIQPAKLEDSAVYLCASSLVGNTIYFGEGSWLTVV.

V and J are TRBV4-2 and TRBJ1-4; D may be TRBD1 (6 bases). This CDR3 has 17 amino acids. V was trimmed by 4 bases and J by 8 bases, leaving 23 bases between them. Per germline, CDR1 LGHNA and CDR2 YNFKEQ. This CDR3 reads CASSPTGHVGPWEKLFF. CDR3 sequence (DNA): TGTGCCAGCAGCCCAACAGGGCACGTCGGTCCATGGGAAAAACTGTTTTTT.

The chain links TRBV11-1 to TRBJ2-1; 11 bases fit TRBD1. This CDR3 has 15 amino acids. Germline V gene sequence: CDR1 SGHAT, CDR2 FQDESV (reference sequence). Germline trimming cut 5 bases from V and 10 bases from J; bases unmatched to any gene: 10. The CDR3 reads CASSNYGQGAREQFF. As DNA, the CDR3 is TGTGCCAGCAGCAACTACGGACAGGGGGCTCGAGAGCAGTTCTTC.

The CDR3 reads CASSTDRGNSPLHF. The DNA for the CDR3 is TGTGCCAGCAGTACCGACAGGGGAAATTCACCCCTCCACTTT. J is TRBJ1-6 and V is TRBV6-5; 8 bases are shared with TRBD1. The V gene's germline CDR1 is MNHEY and CDR2 SVGAGI. The J segment lost 7 bases and the V segment lost 5 bases, leaving 4 bases of the junction unmatched. The CDR3 sequence is 14 residues long.

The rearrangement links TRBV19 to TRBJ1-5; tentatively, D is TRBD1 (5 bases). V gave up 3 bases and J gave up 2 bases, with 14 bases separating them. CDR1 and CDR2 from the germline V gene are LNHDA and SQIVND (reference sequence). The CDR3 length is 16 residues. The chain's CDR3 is CASSMPGGFGNQPQHF. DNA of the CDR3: TGTGCCAGTAGTATGCCCGGGGGGTTCGGCAATCAGCCCCAGCATTTT.

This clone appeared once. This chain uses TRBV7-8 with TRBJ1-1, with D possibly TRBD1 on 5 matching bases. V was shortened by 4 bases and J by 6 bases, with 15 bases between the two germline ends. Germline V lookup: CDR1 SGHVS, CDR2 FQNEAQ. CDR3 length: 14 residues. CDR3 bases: TGTGCCAGCAGCTCAGCAACCCAGGGATCTGAAGCTTTCTTT. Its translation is CASSSATQGSEAFF.

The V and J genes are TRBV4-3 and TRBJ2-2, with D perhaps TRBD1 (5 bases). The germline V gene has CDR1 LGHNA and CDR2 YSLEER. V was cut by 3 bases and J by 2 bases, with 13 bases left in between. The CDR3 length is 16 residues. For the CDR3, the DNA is TGCGCCAGCAGCCACTATACAGGAGTCAACACCGGGGAGCTGTTTTTT. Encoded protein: CASSHYTGVNTGELFF.

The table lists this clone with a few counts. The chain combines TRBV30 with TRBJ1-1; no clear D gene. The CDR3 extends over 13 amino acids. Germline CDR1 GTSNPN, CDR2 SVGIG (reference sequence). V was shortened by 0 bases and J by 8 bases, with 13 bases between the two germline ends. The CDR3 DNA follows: TGTGCCTGGAGTGTACTCCTGGGCCAAGAAGCTTTCTTT. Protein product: CAWSVLLGQEAFF.

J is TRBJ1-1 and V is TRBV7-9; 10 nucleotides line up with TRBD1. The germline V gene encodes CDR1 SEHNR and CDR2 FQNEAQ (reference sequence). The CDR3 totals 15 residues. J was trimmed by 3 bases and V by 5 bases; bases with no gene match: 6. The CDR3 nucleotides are TGTGCCAGCAGCCTAATTGGGACAGGGGACACTGAAGCTTTCTTT. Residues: CASSLIGTGDTEAFF.

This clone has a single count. The CDR3 protein is CASSLAGVDTIYF. The CDR3 nucleotides are TGCGCCAGCAGCTTGGCAGGGGTCGACACCATATATTTT. This chain joins TRBV5-1 and TRBJ1-3, with D possibly being TRBD1 (6 bases). The ends were cut back, 0 bases at V and 8 bases at J, with 9 bases in the middle. CDR3 length: 13 residues. Germline values: CDR1 SGHRS, CDR2 YFSETQ.

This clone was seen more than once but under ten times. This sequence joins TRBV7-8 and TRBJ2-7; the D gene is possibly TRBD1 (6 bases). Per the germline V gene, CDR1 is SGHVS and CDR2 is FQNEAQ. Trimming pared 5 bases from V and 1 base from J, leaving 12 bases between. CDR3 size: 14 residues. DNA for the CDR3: TGTGCCAGCAGCGCCCTGGGACAATCCTACGAGCAGTACTTC. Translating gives CASSALGQSYEQYF.

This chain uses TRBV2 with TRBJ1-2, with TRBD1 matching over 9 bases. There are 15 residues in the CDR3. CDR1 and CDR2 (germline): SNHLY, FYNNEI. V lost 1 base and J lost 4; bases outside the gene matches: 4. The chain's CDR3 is CASSEEGQGIYGYTF. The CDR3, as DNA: TGTGCCAGCAGTGAAGAGGGACAGGGAATCTATGGCTACACCTTC. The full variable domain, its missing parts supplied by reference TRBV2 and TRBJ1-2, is EPEVTQTPSHQVTQMGQEVILRCVPISNHLYFYWYRQILGQKVEFLVSFYNNEISEKSEIFDDQFSVERPDGSNFTLKIRSTKLEDSAMYFCASSEEGQGIYGYTFGSGTRLTVV.

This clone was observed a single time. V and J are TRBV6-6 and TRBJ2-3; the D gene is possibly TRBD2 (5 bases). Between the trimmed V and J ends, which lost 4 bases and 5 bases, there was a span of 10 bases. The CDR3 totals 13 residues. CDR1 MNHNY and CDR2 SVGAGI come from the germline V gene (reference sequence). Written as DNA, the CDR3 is TGTGCCAGCAGTTCTACTAGAGTAGATACGCAGTATTTT. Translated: CASSSTRVDTQYF.

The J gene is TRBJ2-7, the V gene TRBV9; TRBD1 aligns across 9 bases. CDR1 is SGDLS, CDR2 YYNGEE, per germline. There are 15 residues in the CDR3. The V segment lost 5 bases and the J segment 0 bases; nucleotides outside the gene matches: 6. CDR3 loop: CASSLGTGRSYEQYF. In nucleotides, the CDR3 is TGTGCCAGCAGTTTGGGGACAGGGCGCTCCTACGAGCAGTACTTC.

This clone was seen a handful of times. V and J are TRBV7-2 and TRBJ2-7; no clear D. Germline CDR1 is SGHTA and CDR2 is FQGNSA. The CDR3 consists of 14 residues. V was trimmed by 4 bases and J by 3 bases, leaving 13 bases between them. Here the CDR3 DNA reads TGTGCCAGCAGCTCTCCCCCCGTCCTCTACGAGCAGTACTTC. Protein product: CASSSPPVLYEQYF.

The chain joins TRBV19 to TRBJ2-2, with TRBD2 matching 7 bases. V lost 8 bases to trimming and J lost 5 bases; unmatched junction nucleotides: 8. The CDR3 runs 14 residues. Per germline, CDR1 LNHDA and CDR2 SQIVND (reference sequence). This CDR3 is CASRGSGGTGELFF. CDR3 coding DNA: TGTGCCAGTCGCGGGTCGGGGGGAACCGGGGAGCTGTTTTTT.

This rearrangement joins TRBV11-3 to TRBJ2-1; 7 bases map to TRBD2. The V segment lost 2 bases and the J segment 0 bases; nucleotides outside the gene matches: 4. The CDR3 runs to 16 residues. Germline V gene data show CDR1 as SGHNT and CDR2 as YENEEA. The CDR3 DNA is TGTGCCAGCAGCTTATGGGCTAGCGGCTCCTACAATGAGCAGTTCTTC. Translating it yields CASSLWASGSYNEQFF.